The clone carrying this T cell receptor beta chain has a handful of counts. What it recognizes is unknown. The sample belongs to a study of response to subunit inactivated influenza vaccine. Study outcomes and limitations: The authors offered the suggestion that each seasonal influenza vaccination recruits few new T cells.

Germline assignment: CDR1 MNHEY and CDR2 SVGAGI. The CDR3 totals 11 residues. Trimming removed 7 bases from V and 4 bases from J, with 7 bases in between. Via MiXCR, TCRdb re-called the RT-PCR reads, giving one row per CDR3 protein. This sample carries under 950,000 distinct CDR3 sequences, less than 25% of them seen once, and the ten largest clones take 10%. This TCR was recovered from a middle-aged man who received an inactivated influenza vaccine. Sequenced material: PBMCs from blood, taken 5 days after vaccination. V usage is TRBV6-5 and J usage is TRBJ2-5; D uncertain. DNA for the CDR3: TGTGCCAGCAAGAGGAGAGAGACCCAGTACTTC. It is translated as CASKRRETQYF.